This is a list of T cell receptor beta chains from one sample in a study of metastatic and nonmetastatic thyroid tumors. TCRdb ran MiXCR on the PCR reads. The sample yields about 24,000 clones, 20% to 30% seen once. The sample consisted of tumor tissue. The receptors come from a male donor with papillary thyroid cancer or a benign thyroid nodule (not recorded which). Some clones in this sample may be carry-over from other donors' samples. CDR3s include the opening cysteine and the closing phenylalanine or tryptophan. The D gene is left open where the match is weak. Clone size is shown for a subset of rows, as once, few, many or a class of expanded clone.

CDR3,DNA,J,size,D,V
CASSHGTDTDTQYF,TGTGCCAGCAGCCACGGGACAGACACAGATACGCAGTATTTT,TRBJ2-3,NA,TRBD1,TRBV4-2
CASSINRVYTDTQYF,TGTGCCAGTAGTATAAATCGGGTGTACACAGATACGCAGTATTTT,TRBJ2-3,NA,NA,TRBV19
CASSQGQGNSPLHF,TGCGCCAGCAGCCAAGGACAGGGAAATTCACCCCTCCACTTT,TRBJ1-6,many,TRBD1,TRBV4-1
CSAPGGGNSGNTIYF,TGCAGTGCCCCGGGGGGGGGAAACTCTGGAAACACCATATATTTT,TRBJ1-3,many,NA,TRBV20-1
CASSPHSTSGSANIQYF,TGCGCCAGCAGCCCTCACTCGACTAGCGGGAGTGCAAACATTCAGTACTTC,TRBJ2-4,NA,TRBD2,TRBV5-1
CASSRGQGSNYGYTF,TGTGCCAGCAGCCGGGGACAGGGTTCTAACTATGGCTACACCTTC,TRBJ1-2,many,TRBD1,TRBV12-3/TRBV12-4
CASSYGRYQPQHF,TGTGCCAGCAGTTATGGGCGCTACCAGCCCCAGCATTTT,TRBJ1-5,many,NA,TRBV6-2/TRBV6-3
CASMLGDSYQPQHF,TGTGCAAGTATGCTTGGGGACAGTTATCAGCCCCAGCATTTT,TRBJ1-5,many,TRBD1,TRBV6-1
CASSDGGAWPQHF,TGTGCCAGCAGTGATGGGGGGGCCTGGCCCCAGCATTTT,TRBJ1-5,many,NA,TRBV2
CASGRGGSYYNEQFF,TGTGCCAGCGGTCGGGGGGGCTCCTACTACAATGAGCAGTTCTTC,TRBJ2-1,many,TRBD2,TRBV5-6